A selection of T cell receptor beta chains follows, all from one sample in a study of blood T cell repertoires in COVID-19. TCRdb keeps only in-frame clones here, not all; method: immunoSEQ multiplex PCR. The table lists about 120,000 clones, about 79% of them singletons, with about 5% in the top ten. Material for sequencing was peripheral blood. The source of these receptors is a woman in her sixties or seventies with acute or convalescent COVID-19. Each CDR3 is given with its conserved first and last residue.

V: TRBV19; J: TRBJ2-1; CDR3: CASSIYSGGVVNEQFF
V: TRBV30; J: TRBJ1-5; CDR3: CAWSDGANQPQHF
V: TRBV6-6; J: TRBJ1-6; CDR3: CASSYDIRNSPLHF
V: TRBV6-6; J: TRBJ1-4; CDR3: CASSHIGQGLGKLFF
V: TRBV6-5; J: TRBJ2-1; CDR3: CASSYMGAFNEQFF
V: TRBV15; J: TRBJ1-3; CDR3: CATSRDRGGNTIYF
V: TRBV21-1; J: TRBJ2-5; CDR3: CASSTRGDQSGGAIQETQYF
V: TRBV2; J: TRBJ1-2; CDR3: CASTTGRYGYTF
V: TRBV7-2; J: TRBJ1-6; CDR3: CASSLGEVGASYNSPLHF
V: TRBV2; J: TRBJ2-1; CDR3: CASDLRGEQFF
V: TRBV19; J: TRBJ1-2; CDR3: CASSLQDGGIFIWTF
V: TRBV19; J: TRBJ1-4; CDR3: CASSLRDSNEKLFF
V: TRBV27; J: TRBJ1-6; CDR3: CASSRTGLFYNSPLHF
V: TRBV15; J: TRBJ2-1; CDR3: CATKREGTGYDEQFF
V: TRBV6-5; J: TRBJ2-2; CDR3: CASSYSRGGGTGELFF
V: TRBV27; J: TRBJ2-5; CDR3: CASSFSLDSPQETQYF
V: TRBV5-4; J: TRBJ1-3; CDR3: CASSDPSGNTIYF
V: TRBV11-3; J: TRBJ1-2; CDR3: CASSSTGGTDYGYTF
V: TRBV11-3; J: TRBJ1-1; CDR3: CASSPGTGAEAFF
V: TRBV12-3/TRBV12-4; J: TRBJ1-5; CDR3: CASSPTGNQPQHF
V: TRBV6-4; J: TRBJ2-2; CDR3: CASSDWPNTGELFF
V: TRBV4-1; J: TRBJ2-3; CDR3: CASSPSPLPPDTQYF
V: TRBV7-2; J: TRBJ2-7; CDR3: CASSLVLAGAAYEQYF
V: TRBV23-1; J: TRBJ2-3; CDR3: CASISLRVLVTDTQYF
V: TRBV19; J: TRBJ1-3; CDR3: CASSIEGSGNTIYF
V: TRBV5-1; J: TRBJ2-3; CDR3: CASSSMTGGITDTQYF
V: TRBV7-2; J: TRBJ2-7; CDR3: CASSFPTSGYEQYF
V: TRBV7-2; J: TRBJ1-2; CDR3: CASSTRQGGYYGYTF
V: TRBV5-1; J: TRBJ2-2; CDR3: CASSFTGPDGAGELFF
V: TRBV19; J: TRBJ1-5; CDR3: CASSPQGANQPQHF
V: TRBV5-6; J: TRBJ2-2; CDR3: CASSRTGDNTGELFF
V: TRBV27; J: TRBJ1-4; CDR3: CASSFVDRGNEKLFF
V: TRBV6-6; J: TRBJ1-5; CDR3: CASSPTALAQHF
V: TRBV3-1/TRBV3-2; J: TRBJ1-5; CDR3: CASSLGQGLQPQHF
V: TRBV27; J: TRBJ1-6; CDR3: CASSFAQGRTSNSPLHF
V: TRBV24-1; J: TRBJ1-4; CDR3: CAAQTAKPGHKLSNEKLFF
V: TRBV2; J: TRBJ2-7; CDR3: CASSWTGDEQYF
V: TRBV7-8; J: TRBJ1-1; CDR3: CASSPHTEAFF
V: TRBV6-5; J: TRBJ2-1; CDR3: CASSPPLKSPNEQFF
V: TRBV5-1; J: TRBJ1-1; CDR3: CASSLGNWRAEAFF
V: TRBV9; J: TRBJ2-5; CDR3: CASSIAQGFGETQYF